These 11 T cell receptor beta chains were all obtained from the same sample, sequenced in a study (TCRdb year 2016). The library was prepared using RT-PCR. Instrument used: Illumina MiSeq. TCRdb redid the processing of the public reads, applying fastp at Q25 and MiXCR, and retained in-frame beta chains. Rows are unified per CDR3 protein, each entry keeping the most common DNA and genes. For this sample there are fewer than 800,000 distinct CDR3 sequences; 12% to 15% appear just once. The ten most abundant clones make up 3.6% of the sample. The sample consisted of memory CD4+ T cells from blood. These receptor sequences come from a female donor in good health, serving as a healthy control.

This chain joins TRBV7-2 and TRBJ1-2; D is uncertain. This CDR3 region has 14 residues. The V and J ends lost 1 base and 3 bases respectively, with 9 bases between them. Germline V CDR1 and CDR2: SGHTA, FQGNSA. This CDR3 reads CASSLGHADYGYTF. The CDR3 coding sequence is TGTGCCAGCAGCTTAGGTCATGCGGACTATGGCTACACCTTC.

The CDR3 DNA is TGTGCCAGCAGTTTGGACAGTATTGGGGAGACCCAGTACTTC. Residues: CASSLDSIGETQYF. The chain recombines TRBV12-3 or TRBV12-4 with TRBJ2-5; perhaps TRBD1 as D (6 bases). The CDR3 length is 14 residues. Trimming stripped 3 bases from V and 5 bases from J, with 13 bases between.

This clonotype was recorded at least ten times. The rearrangement joins TRBV29-1 to TRBJ2-7, with a weak D call TRBD2 (6 bases). Trimming stripped 4 bases from V and 2 bases from J, with 15 bases between. Germline CDR1 is SQVTM and CDR2 is ANQGSEA. The CDR3 contains 14 residues. This CDR3 is CSVGGAGSTYEQYF. The CDR3 bases are TGCAGCGTTGGCGGGGCGGGATCCACCTACGAGCAGTACTTC.

The CDR3 DNA reads TGTGCCAGTGGGGACAGGGCGTCCCTTAACAATGAGCAGTTCTTC. Encoded protein: CASGDRASLNNEQFF. This chain links TRBV19 with TRBJ2-1; TRBD1 agrees at 9 bases. This CDR3 spans 15 amino acids. CDR1 and CDR2 (germline): LNHDA, SQIVND (reference sequence). V dropped 8 bases and J dropped 5; count of bases not matched to a gene: 10.

V gene TRBV7-2 combines with J gene TRBJ2-5; 8 bases agree with TRBD1. V gave up 4 bases and J gave up 3 bases; unmatched junction bases: 4. The length of the CDR3 is 14 residues. CDR1 SGHTA and CDR2 FQGNSA come from the germline V gene. This chain's CDR3 is CASSSQGAEETQYF. The CDR3 nucleotides are TGTGCCAGCAGCTCCCAGGGGGCCGAAGAGACCCAGTACTTC.

A few counts support this clonotype. This sequence joins TRBV3-1 and TRBJ1-1; TRBD1 matches 8 bases. Germline CDR1 reads LGHDT; CDR2 reads YNNKEL (reference sequence). Losses at the gene ends were 6 bases for V and 6 bases for J; bases not matched to a gene: 9. The CDR3 is made up of 14 amino acids. CDR3 region: CASSPRDRTSEAFF. CDR3 DNA sequence: TGTGCCAGCAGTCCCAGGGACAGGACCTCTGAAGCTTTCTTT.

The chain carries TRBV30 and TRBJ2-7; D unresolved. The ends were cut back, 5 bases at V and 3 bases at J, with 5 bases in the middle. CDR1 and CDR2 from the germline V gene are GTSNPN and SVGIG (reference sequence). The CDR3 loop spans 10 amino acids. The CDR3 protein is CAWGIYEQYF. DNA of the CDR3: TGTGCCTGGGGTATCTACGAGCAGTACTTC.

This rearrangement joins TRBV7-2 to TRBJ1-1; the D is unclear. Trimming pared 2 bases from V and 8 bases from J, leaving 12 bases between. The CDR3 length is 13 residues. Germline CDR1 reads SGHTA; CDR2 reads FQGNSA. CDR3 sequence reads: CASSLSRVGEAFF. The CDR3 DNA reads as TGTGCCAGCAGCTTATCGCGGGTCGGAGAAGCTTTCTTT.

The genes are TRBV18 and TRBJ2-7; the match to TRBD2 covers 7 bases. J gave up 7 bases and V 2 bases, and 14 bases lay outside the gene matches. CDR1 KGHSH and CDR2 LQKENI come from the germline V gene. The CDR3 runs to 16 residues. In nucleotides, the CDR3 is TGTGCCAGCTCACCATCTAATGCCGGGGAGGGGATGGAGCAGTACTTC. Amino acid sequence: CASSPSNAGEGMEQYF.

Note on this clonotype: One end of the junction varies from germline; a read error may be responsible. The chain employs TRBV7-9 and TRBJ2-2; 10 bases fit TRBD2. The CDR3 spans 16 residues. Germline V CDR1 and CDR2: SEHNR, FQNEAQ (reference sequence). The CDR3 reads CASSGRAGGITGELVF. The CDR3 nucleotides read TGTGCCAGCAGCGGGAGAGCGGGAGGGATCACCGGGGAGCTGGTTTTT.

A remark on this clonotype: A clone one base away is much larger, so this may be a read error. The chain joins TRBV6-6 to TRBJ2-2; 7 positions agree with TRBD1. Germline CDR1 MNHNY, CDR2 SVGAGI (reference sequence). The CDR3 sequence is 19 residues long. In DNA, the CDR3 is TGTGCCAAGAGCCTACTTGCCCCCCGCACAGGGGCTAACACCGGGGAGCCGTTTTTT. Translated, it gives CAKSLLAPRTGANTGEPFF.